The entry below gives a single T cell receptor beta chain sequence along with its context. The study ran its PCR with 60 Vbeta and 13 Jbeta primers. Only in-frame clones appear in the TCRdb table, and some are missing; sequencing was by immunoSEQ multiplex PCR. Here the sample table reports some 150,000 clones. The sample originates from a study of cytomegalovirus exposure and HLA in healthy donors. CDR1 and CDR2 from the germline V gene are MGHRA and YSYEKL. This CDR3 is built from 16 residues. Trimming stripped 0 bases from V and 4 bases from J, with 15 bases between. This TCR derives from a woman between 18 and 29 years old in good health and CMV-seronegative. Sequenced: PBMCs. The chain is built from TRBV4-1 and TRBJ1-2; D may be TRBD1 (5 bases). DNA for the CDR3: TGCGCCAGCAGCCAAGATTTTCCAGGGCTGCTCTATGGCTACACCTTC. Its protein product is CASSQDFPGLLYGYTF.